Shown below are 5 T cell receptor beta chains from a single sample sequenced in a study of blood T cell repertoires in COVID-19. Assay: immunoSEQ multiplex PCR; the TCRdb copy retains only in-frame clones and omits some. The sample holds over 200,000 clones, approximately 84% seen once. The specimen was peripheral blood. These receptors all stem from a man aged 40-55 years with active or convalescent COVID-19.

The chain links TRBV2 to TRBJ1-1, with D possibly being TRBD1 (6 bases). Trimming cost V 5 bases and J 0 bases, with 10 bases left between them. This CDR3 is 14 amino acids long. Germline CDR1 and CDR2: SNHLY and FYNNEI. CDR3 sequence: CASSLSGVNTEAFF. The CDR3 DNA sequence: TGTGCCAGCAGTTTATCAGGGGTGAACACTGAAGCTTTCTTT. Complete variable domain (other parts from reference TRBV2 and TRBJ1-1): EPEVTQTPSHQVTQMGQEVILRCVPISNHLYFYWYRQILGQKVEFLVSFYNNEISEKSEIFDDQFSVERPDGSNFTLKIRSTKLEDSAMYFCASSLSGVNTEAFFGQGTRLTVV.

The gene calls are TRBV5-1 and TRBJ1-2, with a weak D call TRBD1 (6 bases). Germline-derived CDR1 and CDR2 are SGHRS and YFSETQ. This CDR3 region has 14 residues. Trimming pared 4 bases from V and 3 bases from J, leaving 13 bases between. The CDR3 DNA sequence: TGCGCCAGCAGCGTGGACAGTACGGACTATGGCTACACCTTC. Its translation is CASSVDSTDYGYTF.

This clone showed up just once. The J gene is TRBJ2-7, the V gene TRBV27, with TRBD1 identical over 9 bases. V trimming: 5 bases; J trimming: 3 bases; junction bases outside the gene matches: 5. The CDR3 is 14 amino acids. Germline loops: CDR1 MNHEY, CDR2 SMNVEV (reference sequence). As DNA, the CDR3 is TGTGCCAGCAGTGGGGACAGGGTACTCTACGAGCAGTACTTC. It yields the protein CASSGDRVLYEQYF.

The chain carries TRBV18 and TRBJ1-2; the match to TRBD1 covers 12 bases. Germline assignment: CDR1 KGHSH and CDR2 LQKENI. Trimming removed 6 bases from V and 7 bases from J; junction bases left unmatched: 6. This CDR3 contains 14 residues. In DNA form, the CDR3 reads TGTGCCAGCTCGCCGGGACAGGGGGCGCGTGGCTACACCTTC. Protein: CASSPGQGARGYTF.

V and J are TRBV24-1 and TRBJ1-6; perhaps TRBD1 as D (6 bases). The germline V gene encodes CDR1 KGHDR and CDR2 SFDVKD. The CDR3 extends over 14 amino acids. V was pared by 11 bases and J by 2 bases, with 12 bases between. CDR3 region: CARVQGPYNSPLHF. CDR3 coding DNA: TGTGCCAGGGTACAGGGTCCCTATAATTCACCCCTCCACTTT.